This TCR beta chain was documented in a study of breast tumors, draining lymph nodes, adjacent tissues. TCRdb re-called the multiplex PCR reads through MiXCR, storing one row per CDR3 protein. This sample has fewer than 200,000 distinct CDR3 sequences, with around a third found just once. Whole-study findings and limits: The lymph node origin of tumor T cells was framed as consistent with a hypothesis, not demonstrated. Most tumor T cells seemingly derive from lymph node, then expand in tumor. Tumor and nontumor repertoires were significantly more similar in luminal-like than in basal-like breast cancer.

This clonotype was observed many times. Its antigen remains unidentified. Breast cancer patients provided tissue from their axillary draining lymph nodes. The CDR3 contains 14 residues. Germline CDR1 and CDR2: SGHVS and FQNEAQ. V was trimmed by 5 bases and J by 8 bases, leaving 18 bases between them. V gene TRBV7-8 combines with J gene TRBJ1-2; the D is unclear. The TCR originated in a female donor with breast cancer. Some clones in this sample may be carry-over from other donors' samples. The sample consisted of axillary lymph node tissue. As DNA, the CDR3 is TGTGCCAGCAGCGTAGGATCCTCGGCAGGCGGCTACACCTTC. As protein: CASSVGSSAGGYTF. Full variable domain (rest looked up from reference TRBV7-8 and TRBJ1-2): GAGVSQSPRYKVAKRGQDVALRCDPISGHVSLFWYQQALGQGPEFLTYFQNEAQLDKSGLPSDRFFAERPEGSVSTLKIQRTQQEDSAVYLCASSVGSSAGGYTFGSGTRLTVV.